The text below deals with one T cell receptor beta chain. CDR1 and CDR2 from the germline V gene are WSHSY and SAAADI. The CDR3 is 13 residues long. V was cut by 6 bases and J by 2 bases, with 10 bases left in between. In the study's own analysis: Reference gene primer amplification gave nucleated cell count estimates. The assay was immunoSEQ multiplex PCR, and TCRdb's table has in-frame clones only and misses some. V, J and clone size were drawn from that table, and D and trimming were deduced from the DNA. Found here are under 250,000 clones, 87% of them singletons; the top ten hold 2.5% to 3%. The data were taken from a study of blood T cell repertoires in COVID-19. About the study: Samples came from the United States, Italy and Spain, spanning acute and convalescent COVID-19. Sources were T cells, B-cell-depleted T cells, or PBMCs; the material itself was cDNA or gDNA.

Membership in each cohort depended on participant-reported clinical history. The specimen sequenced was PBMCs or T cells enriched from blood (not recorded which). V gene TRBV10-2 combines with J gene TRBJ1-1, with D possibly being TRBD1 (5 bases). This receptor was taken from a woman in her 30s with acute COVID-19. The CDR3 bases are TGCGCCAGCAGCGGACAAAGAAACACTGAAGCTTTCTTT. As protein: CASSGQRNTEAFF.